This is a list of T cell receptor beta chains from one sample in a study of cytomegalovirus exposure and HLA in healthy donors. The table came from immunoSEQ multiplex PCR; TCRdb's copy has only in-frame clones and leaves some out. There are 150,000 to 200,000 clones in the sample; around three quarters occur only once, and around 2.3% lies in the top ten. The specimen sequenced was PBMCs. These receptor sequences come from a woman in her 50s in good health and CMV-seronegative. Both conserved end residues are part of each CDR3. Each record gives: D gene, J gene, clone size, V gene, CDR3 protein, CDR3 DNA. A D gene is named only where the DNA matches it firmly. Some rows have no size entry. The others give once, few or many, or a class for an expanded clone.

>NA|TRBJ1-6|NA|TRBV30
CAWSDLRQGRSPLHF
TGTGCCTGGAGTGATCTACGGCAGGGTCGATCACCCCTCCACTTT
>NA|TRBJ1-2|NA|TRBV4-3
CASRNEGSGNYGYTF
TGCGCCAGCAGAAATGAGGGTTCGGGGAACTATGGCTACACCTTC
>TRBD1|TRBJ1-1|NA|TRBV5-1
CASSTGWTGERSTEAFF
TGCGCCAGCAGCACAGGTTGGACAGGGGAGAGGAGCACTGAAGCTTTCTTT
>NA|TRBJ1-1|NA|TRBV7-5
CARSFPEEGARGAEAFF
TGTGCCAGAAGCTTCCCTGAAGAGGGGGCGCGGGGGGCTGAAGCTTTCTTT
>NA|TRBJ1-6|NA|TRBV15
CATSRDMRGAGSPLHF
TGTGCCACCAGCAGAGATATGCGGGGCGCGGGTTCACCCCTCCACTTT
>NA|TRBJ1-1|NA|TRBV5-5
CASSLARMNTEAFF
TGTGCCAGCAGCTTGGCCAGGATGAACACTGAAGCTTTCTTT
>TRBD1|TRBJ1-1|NA|TRBV6-5
CASTPRGSLNTEAFF
TGTGCCAGCACCCCCAGGGGGAGCTTGAACACTGAAGCTTTCTTT
>NA|TRBJ1-2|NA|TRBV28
CASSLGSGRGNYGYTF
TGTGCCAGCAGCTTAGGGTCTGGCAGGGGAAACTATGGCTACACCTTC
>NA|TRBJ2-7|many|TRBV29-1
CSVAGQTSSYEQYF
TGCAGCGTCGCGGGACAGACGAGCTCCTACGAGCAGTACTTC
>NA|TRBJ2-3|NA|TRBV7-2
CASSADIPDTQYF
TGTGCCAGCAGCGCAGACATTCCCGATACGCAGTATTTT
>TRBD2|TRBJ2-1|few|TRBV7-2
CASSTAPGLYRNEQFF
TGTGCCAGCAGCACGGCTCCGGGACTATATCGCAATGAGCAGTTCTTC
>TRBD2|TRBJ2-7|NA|TRBV7-2
CASSASGGTYEQYF
TGTGCCAGCAGCGCTAGCGGGGGTACCTACGAGCAGTACTTC
>TRBD1|TRBJ1-4|NA|TRBV4-3
CASSRGGQGSSTNEKLFF
TGCGCCAGCTCTCGGGGGGGACAGGGATCTTCAACTAATGAAAAACTGTTTTTT
>TRBD1|TRBJ2-5|NA|TRBV7-8
CASSLRDRQETQYF
TGTGCCAGCAGCTTAAGGGACAGACAAGAGACCCAGTACTTC
>NA|TRBJ2-1|NA|TRBV4-3
CASSQDHPAYNEQFF
TGCGCCAGCAGCCAAGATCATCCGGCCTACAATGAGCAGTTCTTC
>NA|TRBJ2-1|NA|TRBV18
CASSPMGGYNEQFF
TGTGCCAGCTCGCCCATGGGGGGTTACAATGAGCAGTTCTTC
>NA|TRBJ2-2|NA|TRBV11-2
CASRLGVGGELFF
TGTGCCAGCCGACTCGGAGTTGGCGGGGAGCTGTTTTTT
>NA|TRBJ1-5|NA|TRBV6-5
CASSSSQGNQPQHF
TGTGCCAGCAGTTCATCACAGGGAAATCAGCCCCAGCATTTT
>TRBD1|TRBJ2-2|NA|TRBV2
CASRIQGPSTGELFF
TGTGCCAGCAGAATACAGGGGCCCTCCACCGGGGAGCTGTTTTTT
>TRBD1|TRBJ2-5|NA|TRBV7-7
CASSDRDRGSGETQYF
TGTGCTAGCAGCGACCGGGACAGGGGGTCCGGAGAGACCCAGTACTTC
>TRBD2|TRBJ2-3|NA|TRBV19
CASRISGGPQYF
TGTGCCAGTAGGATTAGCGGGGGGCCGCAGTATTTT
>TRBD2|TRBJ2-1|NA|TRBV9
CASSVEGSGGINEQFF
TGTGCCAGCAGCGTAGAAGGTAGCGGGGGGATTAATGAGCAGTTCTTC
>NA|TRBJ2-6|NA|TRBV10-1
CASSESGRANVLTF
TGCGCCAGCAGTGAGTCGGGCAGAGCCAACGTCCTGACTTTC
>TRBD1|TRBJ1-1|NA|TRBV28
CASPPSGTGGGDTEAFF
TGTGCCAGCCCCCCTTCCGGGACAGGGGGAGGGGACACTGAAGCTTTCTTT
>TRBD1|TRBJ1-2|NA|TRBV9
CASSGRDREYYGYTF
TGTGCCAGCAGCGGTCGGGACAGGGAATACTATGGCTACACCTTC
>TRBD2|TRBJ2-5|NA|TRBV5-6
CASSLVLAGGGETQYF
TGTGCCAGCAGCTTGGTGCTAGCGGGAGGAGGGGAGACCCAGTACTTC
>NA|TRBJ2-5|NA|TRBV19
CASSIGQGQETQYF
TGTGCCAGTAGTATTGGTCAGGGCCAAGAGACCCAGTACTTC
>TRBD1|TRBJ1-3|NA|TRBV6-1
CASLRTGSGNTIYF
TGTGCCAGTCTTAGGACAGGGTCTGGAAACACCATATATTTT
>NA|TRBJ1-3|NA|TRBV18
CASSKGRGSGNTIYF
TGTGCCAGCTCTAAAGGACGGGGCTCTGGAAACACCATATATTTT
>NA|TRBJ1-4|NA|TRBV18
CASSPLKASETGLFF
TGTGCCAGCTCACCACTGAAGGCCAGTGAGACGGGGCTGTTTTTT
>TRBD2|TRBJ2-7|NA|TRBV28
CASSFSSGRFPYEQYF
TGTGCCAGCAGTTTCTCTAGCGGGAGGTTTCCATACGAGCAGTACTTC
>TRBD1|TRBJ1-6|once|TRBV27
CASSHPQGAYSPLHF
TGTGCCAGCAGCCACCCGCAGGGGGCTTATTCACCCCTCCACTTT
>TRBD1|TRBJ1-5|NA|TRBV6-1
CASSVSTGADQPQHF
TGTGCCAGCAGTGTCTCGACAGGGGCTGATCAGCCCCAGCATTTT
>TRBD2|TRBJ2-1|NA|TRBV2
CASSSLAGYNEQFF
TGTGCCAGTAGTAGCCTAGCGGGTTACAATGAGCAGTTCTTC
>NA|TRBJ2-1|NA|TRBV9
CASSVFVSDTFYNEQFF
TGTGCCAGCAGCGTATTCGTGTCGGACACCTTCTACAATGAGCAGTTCTTC
>NA|TRBJ2-3|NA|TRBV18
CASSPPTEIHTDTQYF
TGTGCCAGCTCACCACCGACAGAGATTCACACAGATACGCAGTATTTT
>NA|TRBJ2-7|NA|TRBV14
CASSQEVSEQYF
TGTGCCAGCAGCCAAGAGGTTAGCGAGCAGTACTTC
>NA|TRBJ2-1|once|TRBV6-6
CAGSPTGSGQFF
TGTGCCGGCTCTCCTACAGGGAGTGGGCAGTTCTTC
>NA|TRBJ1-1|NA|TRBV4-3
CASSQDRGYNRLNTEAFF
TGCGCCAGCAGCCAAGATCGAGGGTATAACCGACTGAACACTGAAGCTTTCTTT
>NA|TRBJ2-3|few|TRBV27
CASRLKSISSTDTQYF
TGTGCCAGCAGACTCAAGTCTATATCTAGCACAGATACGCAGTATTTT
>TRBD2|TRBJ2-3|once|TRBV6-4
CASSPSGGRDTQYF
TGTGCCAGCAGTCCCAGCGGGGGTAGAGATACGCAGTATTTT
>NA|TRBJ1-2|NA|TRBV27
CASSLTPTRKGGDYGYTF
TGTGCCAGCAGTTTAACCCCTACCCGAAAGGGCGGGGACTATGGCTACACCTTC
>NA|TRBJ2-5|once|TRBV11-2
CASSSGDRETQYF
TGTGCCAGCAGCTCGGGGGACCGGGAGACCCAGTACTTC
>NA|TRBJ1-2|NA|TRBV19
CASSEQGGYGYTF
TGTGCCAGTAGTGAGCAGGGAGGGTATGGCTACACCTTC
>NA|TRBJ1-6|few|TRBV5-6
CASSLGYSSYNSPLHF
TGTGCCAGCAGCTTGGGGTACAGCTCCTATAATTCACCCCTCCACTTT
>NA|TRBJ2-2|NA|TRBV28
CASSLLDREGTGELFF
TGTGCCAGCAGTTTATTGGACAGGGAGGGGACCGGGGAGCTGTTTTTT
>TRBD1|TRBJ2-7|NA|TRBV5-1
CASSSGQGSYEQYF
TGCGCCAGCAGCTCCGGACAGGGGTCCTACGAGCAGTACTTC
>NA|TRBJ2-2|NA|TRBV5-4
CASSLGSGNTGELFF
TGTGCCAGCAGCTTGGGTAGCGGAAACACCGGGGAGCTGTTTTTT
>NA|TRBJ2-1|NA|TRBV9
CASSVGSSSYNEQFF
TGTGCCAGCAGCGTAGGGTCGAGCTCCTACAATGAGCAGTTCTTC